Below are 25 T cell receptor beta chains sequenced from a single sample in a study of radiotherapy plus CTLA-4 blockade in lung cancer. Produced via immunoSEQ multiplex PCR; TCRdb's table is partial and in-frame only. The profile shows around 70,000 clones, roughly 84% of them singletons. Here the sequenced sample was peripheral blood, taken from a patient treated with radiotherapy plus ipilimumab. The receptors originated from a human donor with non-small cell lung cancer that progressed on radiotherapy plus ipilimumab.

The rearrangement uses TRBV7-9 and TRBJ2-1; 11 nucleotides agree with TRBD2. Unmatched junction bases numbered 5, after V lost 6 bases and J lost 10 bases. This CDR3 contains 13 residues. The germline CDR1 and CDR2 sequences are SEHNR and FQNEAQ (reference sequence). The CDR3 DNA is TGTGCCAGCAGACTTAGCGGGAGGGGCGAGCAGTTCTTC. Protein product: CASRLSGRGEQFF.

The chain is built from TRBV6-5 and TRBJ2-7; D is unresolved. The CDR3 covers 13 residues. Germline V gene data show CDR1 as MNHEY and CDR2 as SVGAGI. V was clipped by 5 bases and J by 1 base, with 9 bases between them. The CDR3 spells CASSEDGSYEQYV. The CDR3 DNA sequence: TGTGCCAGCAGTGAAGACGGTTCCTACGAGCAGTACGTC.

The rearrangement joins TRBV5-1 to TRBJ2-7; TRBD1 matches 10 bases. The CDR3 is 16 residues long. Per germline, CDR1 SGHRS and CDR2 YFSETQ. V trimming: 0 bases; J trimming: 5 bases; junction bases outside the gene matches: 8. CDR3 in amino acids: CASSLAPGQGHNEQYV. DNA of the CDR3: TGCGCCAGCAGCTTGGCCCCGGGACAGGGGCATAACGAGCAGTACGTC.

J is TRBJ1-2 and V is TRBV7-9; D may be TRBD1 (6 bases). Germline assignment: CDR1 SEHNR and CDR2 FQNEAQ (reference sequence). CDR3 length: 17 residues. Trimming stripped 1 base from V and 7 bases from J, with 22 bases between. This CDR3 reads CASSLVPNTGFMLGYTF. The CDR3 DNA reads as TGTGCCAGCAGCTTAGTCCCAAATACAGGGTTCATGCTTGGCTACACCTTC.

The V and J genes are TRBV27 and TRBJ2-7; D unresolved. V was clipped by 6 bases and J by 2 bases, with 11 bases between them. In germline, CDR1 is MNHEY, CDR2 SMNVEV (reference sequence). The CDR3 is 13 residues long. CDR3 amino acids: CASSHPTPYEQYV. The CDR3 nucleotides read TGTGCCAGCAGCCATCCTACCCCCTACGAGCAGTACGTC.

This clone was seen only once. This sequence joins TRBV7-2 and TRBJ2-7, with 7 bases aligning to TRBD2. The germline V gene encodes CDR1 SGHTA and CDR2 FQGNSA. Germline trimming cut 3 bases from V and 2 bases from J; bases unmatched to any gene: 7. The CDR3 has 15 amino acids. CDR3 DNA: TGTGCCAGCAGCTTTTACTTAGCGGGCCCCTACGAGCAGTACGTC. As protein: CASSFYLAGPYEQYV.

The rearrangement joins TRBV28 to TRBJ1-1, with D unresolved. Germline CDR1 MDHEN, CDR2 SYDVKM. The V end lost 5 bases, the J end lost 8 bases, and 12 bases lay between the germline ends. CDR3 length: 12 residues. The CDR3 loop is CASSLRTEEAFF. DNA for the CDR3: TGTGCCAGCAGTCTACGGACGGAAGAAGCTTTCTTT.

CDR3 amino acids: CASSTGGWGYTF. CDR3 in DNA: TGTGCCAGCAGTACCGGGGGTTGGGGCTACACCTTC. V and J are TRBV27 and TRBJ1-2; maybe TRBD1 (5 bases). CDR3 length equals 12 residues. Between the trimmed V and J ends, which lost 5 bases and 8 bases, there was a span of 12 bases. Germline V gene sequence: CDR1 MNHEY, CDR2 SMNVEV (reference sequence).

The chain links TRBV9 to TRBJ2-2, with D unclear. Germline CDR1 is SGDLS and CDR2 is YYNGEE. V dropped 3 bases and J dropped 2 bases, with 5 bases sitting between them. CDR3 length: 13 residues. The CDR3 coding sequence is TGTGCCAGCAGCGGCGCTAACACCGGGGAGCTGTTTTTT. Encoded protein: CASSGANTGELFF.

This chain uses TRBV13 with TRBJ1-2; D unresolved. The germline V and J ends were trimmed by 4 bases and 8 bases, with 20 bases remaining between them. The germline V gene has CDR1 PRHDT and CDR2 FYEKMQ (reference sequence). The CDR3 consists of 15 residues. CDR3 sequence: CASSWNSRQEVGYTF. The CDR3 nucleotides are TGTGCCAGCAGCTGGAACTCGAGGCAGGAGGTGGGCTACACCTTC.

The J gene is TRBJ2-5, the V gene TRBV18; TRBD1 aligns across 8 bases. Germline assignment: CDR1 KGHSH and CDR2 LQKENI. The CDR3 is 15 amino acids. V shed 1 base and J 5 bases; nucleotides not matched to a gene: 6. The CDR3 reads CASSPRSQGAETQYF. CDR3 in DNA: TGTGCCAGCTCACCACGGTCCCAGGGGGCGGAGACCCAGTACTTC.

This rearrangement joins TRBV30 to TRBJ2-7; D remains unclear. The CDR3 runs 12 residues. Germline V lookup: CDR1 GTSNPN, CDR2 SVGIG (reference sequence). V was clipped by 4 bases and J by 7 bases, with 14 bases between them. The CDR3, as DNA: TGTGCCTGGATAGACGGCGTCGGGGAGCAGTACTTC. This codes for CAWIDGVGEQYF.

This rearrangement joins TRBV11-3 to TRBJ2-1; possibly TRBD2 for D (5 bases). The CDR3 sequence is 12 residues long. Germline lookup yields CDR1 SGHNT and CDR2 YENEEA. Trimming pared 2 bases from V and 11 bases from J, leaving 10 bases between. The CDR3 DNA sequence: TGTGCCAGCAGCTTAACTGCGGGCAAGCAGTTCTTC. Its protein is CASSLTAGKQFF.

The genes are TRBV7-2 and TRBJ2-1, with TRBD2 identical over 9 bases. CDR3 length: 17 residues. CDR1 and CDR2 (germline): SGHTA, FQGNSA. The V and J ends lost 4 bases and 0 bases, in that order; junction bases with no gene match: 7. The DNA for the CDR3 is TGTGCCAGCAGCTCCCGACTAGCGGCTAGCTCCTACAATGAGCAGTTCTTC. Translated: CASSSRLAASSYNEQFF.

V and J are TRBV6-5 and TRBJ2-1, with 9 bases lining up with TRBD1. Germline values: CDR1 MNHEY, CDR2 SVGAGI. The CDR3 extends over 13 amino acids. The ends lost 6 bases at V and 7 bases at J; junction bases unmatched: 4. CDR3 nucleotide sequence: TGTGCCAGCAGGGGGACAGGGAGTAATGAGCAGTTCTTC. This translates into CASRGTGSNEQFF.

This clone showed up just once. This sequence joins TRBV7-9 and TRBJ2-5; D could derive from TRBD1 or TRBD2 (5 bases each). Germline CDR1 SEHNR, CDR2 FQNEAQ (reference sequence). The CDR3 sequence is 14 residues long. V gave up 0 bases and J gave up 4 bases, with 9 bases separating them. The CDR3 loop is CASSLAGVGETQYF. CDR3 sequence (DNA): TGTGCCAGCAGCTTAGCGGGGGTCGGAGAGACCCAGTACTTC.

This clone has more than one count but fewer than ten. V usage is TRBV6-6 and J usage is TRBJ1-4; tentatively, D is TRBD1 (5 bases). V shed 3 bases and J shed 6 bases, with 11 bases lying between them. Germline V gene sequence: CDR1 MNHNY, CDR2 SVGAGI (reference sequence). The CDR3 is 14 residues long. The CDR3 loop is CASSYEGGDEKLFF. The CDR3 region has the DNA TGTGCCAGCAGTTATGAGGGAGGGGATGAAAAACTGTTTTTT.

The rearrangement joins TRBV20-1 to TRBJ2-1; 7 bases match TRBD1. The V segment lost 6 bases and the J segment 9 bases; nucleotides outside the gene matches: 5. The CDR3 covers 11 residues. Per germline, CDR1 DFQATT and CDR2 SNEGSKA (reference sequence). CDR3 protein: CSATGVGEQFF. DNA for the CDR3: TGCAGTGCAACAGGGGTGGGTGAGCAGTTCTTC.

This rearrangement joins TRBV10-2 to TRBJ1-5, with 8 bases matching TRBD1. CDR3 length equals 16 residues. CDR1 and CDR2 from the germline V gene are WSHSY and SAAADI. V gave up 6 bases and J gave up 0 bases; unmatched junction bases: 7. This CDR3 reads CASSRTGPDSNQPQHF. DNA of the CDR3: TGCGCCAGCAGCCGGACAGGGCCGGATAGCAATCAGCCCCAGCATTTT.

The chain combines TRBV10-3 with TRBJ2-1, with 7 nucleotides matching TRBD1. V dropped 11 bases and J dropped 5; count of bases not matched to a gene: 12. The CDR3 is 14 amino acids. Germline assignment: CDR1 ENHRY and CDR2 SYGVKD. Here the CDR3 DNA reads TGTGCCTCCCGCGACAGGGTGCTCGACAATGAGCAGTTCTTC. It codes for CASRDRVLDNEQFF.

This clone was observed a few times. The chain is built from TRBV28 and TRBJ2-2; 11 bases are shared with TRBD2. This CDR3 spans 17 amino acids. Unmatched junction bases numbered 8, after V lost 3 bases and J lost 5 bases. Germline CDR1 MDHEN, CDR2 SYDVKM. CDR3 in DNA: TGTGCCAGCAGTTTTCTCCCACTAGCGGGAGCTACCGGGGAGCTGTTTTTT. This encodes CASSFLPLAGATGELFF.

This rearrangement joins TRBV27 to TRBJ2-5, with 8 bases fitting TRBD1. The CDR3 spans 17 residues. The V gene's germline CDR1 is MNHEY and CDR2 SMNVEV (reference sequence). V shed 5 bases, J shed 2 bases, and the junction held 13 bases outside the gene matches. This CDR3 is CASSVGTGRPAQETQYF. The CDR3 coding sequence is TGTGCCAGCAGTGTAGGGACAGGCCGGCCCGCTCAAGAGACCCAGTACTTC.

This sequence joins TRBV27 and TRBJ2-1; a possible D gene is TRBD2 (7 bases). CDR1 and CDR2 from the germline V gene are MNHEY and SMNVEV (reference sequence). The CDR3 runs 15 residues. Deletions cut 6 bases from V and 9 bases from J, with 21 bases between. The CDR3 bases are TGTGCCAGCAGCTCTGCGGCGGGGGCCCGGGGTGAGCAGTTCTTC. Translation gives CASSSAAGARGEQFF.

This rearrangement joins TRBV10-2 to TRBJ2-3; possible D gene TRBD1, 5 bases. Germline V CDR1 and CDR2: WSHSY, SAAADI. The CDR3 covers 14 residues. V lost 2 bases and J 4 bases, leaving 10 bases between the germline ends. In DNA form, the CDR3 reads TGCGCCAGCAGTGAGGGCAGGGCCTCAGATACGCAGTATTTT. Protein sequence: CASSEGRASDTQYF.

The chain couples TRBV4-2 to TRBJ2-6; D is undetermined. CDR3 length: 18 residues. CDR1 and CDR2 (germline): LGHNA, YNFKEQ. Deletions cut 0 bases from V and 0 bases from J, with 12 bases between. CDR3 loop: CASSQERNRVSGANVLTF. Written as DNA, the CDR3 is TGTGCCAGCAGCCAAGAAAGGAACCGAGTCTCTGGGGCCAACGTCCTGACTTTC.